The table lists the clone carrying this T cell receptor (beta chain) with a few counts. Generated by immunoSEQ multiplex PCR, the TCRdb table keeps only in-frame clones and is missing some. The data hold about 190,000 clones, with less than 80% observed a single time. This entry belongs to a study of blood T cell repertoires in COVID-19. The TCR comes from a woman between 50 and 59 years old with acute or convalescent COVID-19. The sample was peripheral blood.

The DNA for the CDR3 is TGTGCCAGCTCACCGGGAACCGGGAAAGAAGCTTTCTTT. Residues: CASSPGTGKEAFF. The rearrangement links TRBV18 to TRBJ1-1; D is unresolved. Germline assignment: CDR1 KGHSH and CDR2 LQKENI. The CDR3 extends over 13 amino acids. The V end was cut by 3 bases, the J end by 8 bases, with 13 bases between.